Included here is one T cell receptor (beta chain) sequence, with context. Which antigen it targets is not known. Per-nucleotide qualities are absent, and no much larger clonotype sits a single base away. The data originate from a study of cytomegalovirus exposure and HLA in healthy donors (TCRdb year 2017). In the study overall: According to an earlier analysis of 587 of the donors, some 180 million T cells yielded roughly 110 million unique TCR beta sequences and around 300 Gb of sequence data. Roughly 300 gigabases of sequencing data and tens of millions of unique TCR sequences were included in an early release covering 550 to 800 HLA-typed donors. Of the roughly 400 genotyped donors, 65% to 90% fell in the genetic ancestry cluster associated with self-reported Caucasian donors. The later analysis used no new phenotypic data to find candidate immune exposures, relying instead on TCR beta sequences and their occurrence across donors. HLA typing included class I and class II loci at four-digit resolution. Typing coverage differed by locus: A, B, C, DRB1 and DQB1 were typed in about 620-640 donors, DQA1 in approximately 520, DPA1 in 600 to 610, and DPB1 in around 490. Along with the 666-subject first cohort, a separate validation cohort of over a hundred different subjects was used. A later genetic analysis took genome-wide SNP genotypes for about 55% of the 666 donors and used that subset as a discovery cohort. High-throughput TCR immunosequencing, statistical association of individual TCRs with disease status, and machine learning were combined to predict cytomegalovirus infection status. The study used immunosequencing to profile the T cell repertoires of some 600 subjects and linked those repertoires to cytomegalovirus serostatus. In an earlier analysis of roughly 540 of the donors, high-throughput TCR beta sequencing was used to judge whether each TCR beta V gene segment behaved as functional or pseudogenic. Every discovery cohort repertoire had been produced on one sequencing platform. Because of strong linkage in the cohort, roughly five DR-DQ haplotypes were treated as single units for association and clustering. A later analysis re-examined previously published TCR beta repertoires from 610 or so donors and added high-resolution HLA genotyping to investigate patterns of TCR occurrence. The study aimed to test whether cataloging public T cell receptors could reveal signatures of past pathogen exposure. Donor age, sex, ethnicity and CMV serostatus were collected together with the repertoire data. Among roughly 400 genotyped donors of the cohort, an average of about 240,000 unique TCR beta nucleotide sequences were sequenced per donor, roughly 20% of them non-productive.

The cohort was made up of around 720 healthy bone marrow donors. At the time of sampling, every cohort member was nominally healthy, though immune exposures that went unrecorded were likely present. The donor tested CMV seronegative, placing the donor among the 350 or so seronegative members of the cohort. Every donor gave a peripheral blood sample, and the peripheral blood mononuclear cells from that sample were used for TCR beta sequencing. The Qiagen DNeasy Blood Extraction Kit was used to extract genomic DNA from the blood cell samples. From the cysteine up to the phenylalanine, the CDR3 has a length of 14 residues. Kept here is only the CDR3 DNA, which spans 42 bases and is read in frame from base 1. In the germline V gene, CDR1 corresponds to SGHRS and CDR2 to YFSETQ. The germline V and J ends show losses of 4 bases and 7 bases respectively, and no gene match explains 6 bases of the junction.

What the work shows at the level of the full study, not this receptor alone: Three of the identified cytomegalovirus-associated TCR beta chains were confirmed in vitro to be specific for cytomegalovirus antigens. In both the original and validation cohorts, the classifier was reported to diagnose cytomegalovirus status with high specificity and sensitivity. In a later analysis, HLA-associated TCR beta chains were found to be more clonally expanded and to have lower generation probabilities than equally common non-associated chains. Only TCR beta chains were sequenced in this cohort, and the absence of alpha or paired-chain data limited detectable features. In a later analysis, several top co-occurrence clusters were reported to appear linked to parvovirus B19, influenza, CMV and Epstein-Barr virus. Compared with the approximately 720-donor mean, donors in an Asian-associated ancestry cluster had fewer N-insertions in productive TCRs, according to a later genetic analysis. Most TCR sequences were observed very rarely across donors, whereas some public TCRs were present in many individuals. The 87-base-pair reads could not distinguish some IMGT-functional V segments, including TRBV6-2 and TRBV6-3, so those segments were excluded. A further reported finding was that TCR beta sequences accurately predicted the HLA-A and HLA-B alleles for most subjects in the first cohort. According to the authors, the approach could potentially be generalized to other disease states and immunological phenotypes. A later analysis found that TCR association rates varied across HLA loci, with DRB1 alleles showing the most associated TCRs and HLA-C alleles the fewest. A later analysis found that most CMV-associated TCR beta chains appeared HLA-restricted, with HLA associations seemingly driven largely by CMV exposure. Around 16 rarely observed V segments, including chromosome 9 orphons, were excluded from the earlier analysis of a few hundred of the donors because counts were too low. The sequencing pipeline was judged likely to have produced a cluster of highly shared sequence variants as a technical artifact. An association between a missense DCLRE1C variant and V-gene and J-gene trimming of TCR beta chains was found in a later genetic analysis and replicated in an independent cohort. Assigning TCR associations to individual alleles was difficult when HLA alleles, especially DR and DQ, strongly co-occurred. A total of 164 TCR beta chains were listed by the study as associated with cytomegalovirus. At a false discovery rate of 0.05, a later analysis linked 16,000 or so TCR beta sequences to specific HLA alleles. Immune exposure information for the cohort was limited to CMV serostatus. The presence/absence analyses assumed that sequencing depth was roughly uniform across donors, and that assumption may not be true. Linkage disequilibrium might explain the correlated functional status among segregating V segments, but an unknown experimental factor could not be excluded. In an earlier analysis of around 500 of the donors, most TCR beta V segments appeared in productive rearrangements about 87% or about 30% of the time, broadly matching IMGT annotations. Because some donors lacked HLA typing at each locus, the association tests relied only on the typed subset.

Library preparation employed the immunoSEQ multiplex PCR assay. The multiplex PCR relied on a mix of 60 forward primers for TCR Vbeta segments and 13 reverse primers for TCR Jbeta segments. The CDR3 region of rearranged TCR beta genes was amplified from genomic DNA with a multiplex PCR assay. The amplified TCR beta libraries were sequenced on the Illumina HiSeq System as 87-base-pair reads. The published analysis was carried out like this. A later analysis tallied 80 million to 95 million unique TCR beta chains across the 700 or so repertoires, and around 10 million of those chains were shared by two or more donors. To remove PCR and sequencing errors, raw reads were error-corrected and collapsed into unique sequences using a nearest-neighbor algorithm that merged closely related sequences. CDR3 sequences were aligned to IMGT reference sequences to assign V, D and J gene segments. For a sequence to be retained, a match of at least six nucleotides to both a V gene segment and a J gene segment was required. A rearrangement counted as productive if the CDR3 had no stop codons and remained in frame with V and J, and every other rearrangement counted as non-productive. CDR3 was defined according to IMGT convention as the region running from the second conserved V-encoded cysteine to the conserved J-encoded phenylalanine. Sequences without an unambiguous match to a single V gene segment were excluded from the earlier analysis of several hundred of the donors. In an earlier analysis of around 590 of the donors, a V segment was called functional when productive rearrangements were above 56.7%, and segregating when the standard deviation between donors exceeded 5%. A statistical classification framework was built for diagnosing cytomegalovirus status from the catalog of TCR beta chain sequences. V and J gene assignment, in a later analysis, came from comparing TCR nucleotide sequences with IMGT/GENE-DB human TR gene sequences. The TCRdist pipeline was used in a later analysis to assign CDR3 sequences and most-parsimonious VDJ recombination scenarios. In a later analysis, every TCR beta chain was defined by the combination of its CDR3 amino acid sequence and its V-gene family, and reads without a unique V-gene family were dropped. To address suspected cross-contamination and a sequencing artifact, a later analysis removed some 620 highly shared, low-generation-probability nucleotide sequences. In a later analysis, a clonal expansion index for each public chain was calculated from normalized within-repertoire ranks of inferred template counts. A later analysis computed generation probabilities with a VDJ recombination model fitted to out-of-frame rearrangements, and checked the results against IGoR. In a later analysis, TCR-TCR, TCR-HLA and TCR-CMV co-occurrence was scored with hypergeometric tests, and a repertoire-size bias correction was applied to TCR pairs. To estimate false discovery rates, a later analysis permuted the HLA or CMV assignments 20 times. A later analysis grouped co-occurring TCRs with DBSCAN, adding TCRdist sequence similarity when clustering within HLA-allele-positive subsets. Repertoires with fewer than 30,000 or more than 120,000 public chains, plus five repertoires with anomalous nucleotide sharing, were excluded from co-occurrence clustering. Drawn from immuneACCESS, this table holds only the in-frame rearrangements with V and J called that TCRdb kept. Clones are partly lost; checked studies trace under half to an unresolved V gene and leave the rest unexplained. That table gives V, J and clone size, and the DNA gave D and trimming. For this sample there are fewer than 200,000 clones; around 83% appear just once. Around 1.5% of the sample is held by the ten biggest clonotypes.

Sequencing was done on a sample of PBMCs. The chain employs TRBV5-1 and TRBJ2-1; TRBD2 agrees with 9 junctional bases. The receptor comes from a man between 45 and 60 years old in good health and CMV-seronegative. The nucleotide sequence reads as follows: TGCGCCAGCAGCGCTAGCGGGATTGATAATGAGCAGTTCTTC. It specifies CASSASGIDNEQFF.